Following are 8 T cell receptor beta chains from one sample sequenced in a study of T cells after yellow fever vaccination. TCRdb fed the 5' RACE reads into MiXCR, producing one record per CDR3 protein. The sample contains about 22,000 distinct CDR3 sequences, less than 5.5% of which appear only once. The sample here was PBMCs, either bulk or a sorted T-cell subset (CD4+, CD8+, memory, or dextramer-sorted; not recorded which), taken about 41 days after the first yellow fever vaccination. The source is a man between 18 and 29 years old who received the YFV17D yellow fever vaccine.

This clonotype was detected many times. The J gene is TRBJ1-3, the V gene TRBV20-1; no firm D call. CDR1 is DFQATT, CDR2 SNEGSKA, per germline (reference sequence). The V gene lost 0 bases and the J gene lost 4 bases, with 10 bases spanning the gap. This CDR3 has 14 amino acids. This CDR3 reads CSARERTDGNTIYF. The DNA of the CDR3 is TGCAGTGCTAGAGAAAGGACGGACGGAAACACCATATATTTT.

This clonotype was counted ten times or more. The rearrangement joins TRBV4-3 to TRBJ2-3; the match to TRBD1 covers 9 bases. Trimming removed 2 bases from V and 5 bases from J; junction bases left unmatched: 5. The germline V gene has CDR1 LGHNA and CDR2 YSLEER. CDR3 length equals 15 residues. Here the CDR3 DNA reads TGCGCCAGCAGCCAAACGGACAGGGGAGGAGATACGCAGTATTTT. It codes for CASSQTDRGGDTQYF.

This clonotype was counted many times. The V and J genes are TRBV20-1 and TRBJ1-6; no reliable D call. The V and J ends lost 6 bases and 12 bases respectively, with 21 bases between them. CDR1 is DFQATT and CDR2 is SNEGSKA in the germline V gene (reference sequence). The CDR3 is made up of 14 amino acids. DNA of the CDR3: TGCAGTGCGATGGACCTCGGGCCGTTGGGACCCCTCCACTTT. Its translation is CSAMDLGPLGPLHF.

The chain links TRBV7-9 to TRBJ2-7; D is perhaps TRBD1 or TRBD2 (5 bases each). CDR1 and CDR2 (germline): SEHNR, FQNEAQ (reference sequence). The CDR3 spans 15 residues. The CDR3 region is CAISPGPGPRYEQYV. CDR3 bases: TGTGCCATCAGCCCCGGACCGGGACCCCGCTACGAGCAGTACGTC.

The V and J genes are TRBV5-4 and TRBJ2-3; maybe TRBD2 (5 bases). Looked up from germline, CDR1 is SGHNT and CDR2 is YYREEE (reference sequence). Trimming removed 1 base at V and 4 bases at J, with 13 bases between. CDR3 length: 15 amino acids. As DNA, the CDR3 is TGTGCCAGCAGCTTGAATCCTAGCAGTCCAGATACGCAGTATTTT. This sequence encodes CASSLNPSSPDTQYF.

This clonotype has at least ten counts. This rearrangement joins TRBV24-1 to TRBJ1-2, with D hard to call. There are 13 residues in the CDR3. V dropped 3 bases and J dropped 1 base, with 5 bases sitting between them. The germline V gene has CDR1 KGHDR and CDR2 SFDVKD. The CDR3 sequence is CATSDLRNYGYTF. The CDR3 DNA sequence: TGTGCCACCAGTGATCTTCGTAACTATGGCTACACCTTC.

In this sample, this clonotype turned up many times. The chain is built from TRBV10-3 and TRBJ1-2; D might be TRBD1 (5 bases). Trimming removed 3 bases at V and 6 bases at J, with 5 bases between. Germline CDR1 ENHRY, CDR2 SYGVKD. CDR3 length equals 11 residues. CDR3 DNA: TGTGCCATCAGTGACAGGGATGGCTACACCTTC. It specifies CAISDRDGYTF.

This clonotype was found many times. The chain is built from TRBV15 and TRBJ2-1, with a tentative D call TRBD2 (6 bases). Per germline, CDR1 LNHNV and CDR2 YYDKDF (reference sequence). The CDR3 has 16 amino acids. Trimming removed 1 base from V and 1 base from J, with 11 bases in between. The DNA for the CDR3 is TGTGCCACCAGCAGAGGACTAGTTGGTTCCTACAATGAGCAGTTCTTC. Translating gives CATSRGLVGSYNEQFF.